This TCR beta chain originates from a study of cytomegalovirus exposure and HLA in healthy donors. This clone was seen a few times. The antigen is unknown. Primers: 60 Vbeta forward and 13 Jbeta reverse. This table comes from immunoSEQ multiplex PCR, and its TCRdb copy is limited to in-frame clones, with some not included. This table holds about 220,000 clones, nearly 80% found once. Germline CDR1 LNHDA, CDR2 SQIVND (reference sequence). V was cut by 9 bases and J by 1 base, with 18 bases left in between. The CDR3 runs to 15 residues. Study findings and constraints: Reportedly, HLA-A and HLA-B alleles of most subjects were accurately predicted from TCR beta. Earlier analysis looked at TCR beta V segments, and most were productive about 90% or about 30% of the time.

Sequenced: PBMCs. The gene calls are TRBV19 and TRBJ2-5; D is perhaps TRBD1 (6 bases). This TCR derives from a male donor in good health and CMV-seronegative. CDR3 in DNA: TGTGCCAGCCGAAGATCACAGGGAACCCAAGAGACCCAGTACTTC. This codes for CASRRSQGTQETQYF.